This TCR beta chain was recovered during a study of neurological immune-mediated disorders (dated by TCRdb to between 2018 and 2020). For the study in its entirety: Peripheral blood TCR-beta repertoires from patients with HTLV-I-associated myelopathy (HAM/TSP), patients with multiple sclerosis, and healthy controls were compared in the study using UMI-based sequencing. Longitudinal HAM/TSP and healthy donors had 3 time-points each (3-40 month intervals). The cohort comprised about 68 subjects: about 14 HAM/TSP patients, 35 or so multiple sclerosis patients and 20 healthy controls. The approximately 100 TCR-beta libraries included longitudinal samples, technical triplicates and paired sorted CD4+ and CD8+ T-cell subsets alongside PBMC samples. What the work shows at the level of the full study, not this receptor alone: Expanded clones from different subjects shared no identical CDR3 amino acid sequences, which suggests that TCR-beta repertoires were private in all groups. TCR clonal expansion was highest in HAM/TSP patients and lowest in MS patients, with MS patients falling below even healthy controls.

In light of the paper, this sample's time point label describes: longitudinal time-point 3. For the unsorted PBMC libraries, 2 million PBMCs were stored in RNAlater at -80 degrees C until RNA extraction and were used to generate the libraries. Peripheral blood underwent Ficoll-Hypaque density gradient centrifugation to isolate PBMCs, which were then cryopreserved in liquid nitrogen. To synthesize cDNA, template-switch 5'RACE was performed with a primer carrying a 10-nucleotide random unique molecular identifier so that each TCR transcript was tagged. Each sequencing run produced over 190 million TCR-beta sequences covering 15-18 subjects. The RNeasy kit was used for extraction of total RNA. Using the KAPA Real-time Library Amplification kit, TCR-beta VDJ regions were amplified with primers for the TCR constant region and the 5'RACE anchor. Sample indexes and Illumina adaptors were added in a first PCR, and a second PCR then increased library yield. After purification with Ampure beads, the TCR product of roughly 650 bp was size-selected on a 2% E-gel SizeSelection system. Before pooling, libraries had their quality checked on a Bioanalyzer, their concentration measured with Qubit, and their quantity determined with the Kapa Library Quantification kit. Paired-end 2 x 150 bp sequencing of the libraries was performed on an Illumina HiSeq 2500. To increase sequence diversity, about 23-30% phiX was spiked into each library pool. As for the original processing: The UMI-based MiGEC pipeline processed quality-filtered reads and removed over 80% of raw TCR sequences during error correction. IMGT germline references were used for alignment of VDJ genes, and clonotypes were defined by a unique CDR3 amino acid sequence together with V-J genes. Clonal expansion, Shannon diversity, and CDR3 relatedness (CalcPairwiseDistances, ClusterSamples) were evaluated with VDJtools, and phylogenetic trees were built with CLCbio workbench. A clone was classed as expanded if it had 8 or more unique UMIs, a cutoff based on coefficient-of-variation modelling across technical triplicates. The public reads were reprocessed in TCRdb via fastp at Q25 and MiXCR, keeping in-frame beta chains. Each entry merges the rows of one CDR3 protein and shows their most common DNA and genes. TCRdb's processing, not the authors' own work, is the source of the V and J calls. This sample holds about 99,000 distinct CDR3 sequences; approximately 11% were observed only once. The ten largest clones represent around 3.3% of the sample.

The CDR3 spans 18 residues, from the cysteine through the phenylalanine. Left in the record is the CDR3 DNA by itself, 54 bases read in frame from the first base. V has 2 bases trimmed and J has 3 bases trimmed; junction bases matching no gene number 16. CDR1 and CDR2, looked up from the germline V gene, are MGHRA and YSYEKL. This clonotype was observed at least ten times. The antigen it binds to is not known. Nothing much larger sits one base from this clone, and base qualities are not available. The receptor was isolated from a female donor with HTLV-1-associated myelopathy (HAM/TSP). Sequenced sample: PBMCs. The sequence is built from TRBV4-1 and TRBJ2-7, and 7 junctional nucleotides match TRBD1. The base sequence is TGCGCCAGCAGCCAAAGCCGGGACAGCTACTCTCTCGTCTACGAGCAGTACTTC. The translation is CASSQSRDSYSLVYEQYF.